This TCR beta chain was documented in a study of blood T cell repertoires in COVID-19. Note on this clone: This specimen includes other DNA sequences encoding the same CDR3.

After removal of 0 bases from V and 0 bases from J, the junction contained 4 bases not matched to a gene. The CDR3 is 16 amino acids. Germline-derived CDR1 and CDR2 are SGHRS and YFSETQ. As originally analysed: From reference gene primer amplification, estimates of nucleated cell counts were derived. TCRdb's table, derived via immunoSEQ multiplex PCR, lists solely in-frame clones and lacks some. V and J calls and clone size are those listed in that table; D and trimming were worked out from the DNA. The sample contains some 220,000 clones, about 80% of which appear only once. The study assigned cohorts using participant-reported clinical history.

Sequencing was performed on PBMCs or T cells enriched from blood (not recorded which). The V call is TRBV5-1, the J call TRBJ2-3; TRBD2 matches 7 bases. The receptor's source is a middle-aged woman with acute COVID-19. CDR3 residues: CASSLAGRGSTDTQYF. The CDR3, as DNA: TGCGCCAGCAGCTTGGCCGGGCGGGGGAGCACAGATACGCAGTATTTT. The full variable domain, in which reference TRBV5-1 and TRBJ2-3 provide the parts outside the CDR3, is KAGVTQTPRYLIKTRGQQVTLSCSPISGHRSVSWYQQTPGQGLQFLFEYFSETQRNKGNFPGRFSGRQFSNSRSEMNVSTLELGDSALYLCASSLAGRGSTDTQYFGPGTRLTVL.